The present entry profiles one T cell receptor beta chain with its context. Antigen: not known. Some clones are missing from TCRdb's copy, which holds only in-frame ones; the method was immunoSEQ multiplex PCR. The table records around 690,000 clones, 90% of them present only once. This sample stems from a study of shared clonotypes between healthy human individuals. General study findings and limits: At large depth, rarefaction still showed sorted-subset sequencing to be incomplete.

V gave up 0 bases and J gave up 4 bases, with 12 bases separating them. CDR3 length equals 15 residues. CDR1 is MNHEY and CDR2 is SVGAGI in the germline V gene. The source material was memory CD8+ T cells from PBMCs. Subset specified: CD45RO+ cells pooled with CCR7-negative TemRA cells. The genes are TRBV6-5 and TRBJ1-2, with D uncertain. This receptor was obtained from a man in his late teens or twenties in good health. Some clones in this sample may be carry-over from other donors' samples. In DNA form, the CDR3 reads TGTGCCAGCAGTTACTCGAAAGGAGAGCTCTATGGCTACACCTTC. Translating gives CASSYSKGELYGYTF.